The 25 T cell receptor beta chains in this list originate from one sample, sequenced in a study of T cell responses to AZD1222 COVID-19 vaccine. Measured with immunoSEQ multiplex PCR; TCRdb has only the in-frame clones, and not every one. This table has 140,000 or so clones, roughly nine tenths appearing once. Sequenced here: peripheral blood, sampled on day 0 of AZD1222 vaccination. These receptors came from an adult in good health.

The chain employs TRBV3-1 (or the pseudogene TRBV3-2) and TRBJ2-5, with a weak D call TRBD2 (7 bases). Germline V lookup: CDR1 LGHDT, CDR2 YNNKEL (reference sequence). The CDR3 runs to 14 residues. Deletions cut 6 bases from V and 3 bases from J, with 14 bases between. CDR3 sequence reads: CASSLGGGEETQYF. The CDR3 nucleotides are TGTGCCAGCAGTCTAGGAGGGGGGGAAGAGACCCAGTACTTC.

The CDR3, as DNA: TGTGCCAGCAGTCCATGGTCAAACAATGAGCAGTTCTTC. Translated: CASSPWSNNEQFF. The chain couples TRBV6-5 to TRBJ2-1; D remains unclear. The CDR3 runs 13 residues. In germline, CDR1 is MNHEY, CDR2 SVGAGI. V lost 5 bases, J lost 5 bases, and 10 bases lay in between.

V and J are TRBV27 and TRBJ2-1; unclear D gene. The CDR3 is 11 residues long. Germline values: CDR1 MNHEY, CDR2 SMNVEV (reference sequence). V gave up 8 bases and J gave up 7 bases, with 9 bases separating them. CDR3 bases: TGTGCCAGCTGTACATTAAATGAGCAGTTCTTC. Translation gives CASCTLNEQFF.

The chain combines TRBV29-1 with TRBJ1-2; no clear D gene. The germline V gene has CDR1 SQVTM and CDR2 ANQGSEA. This CDR3 has 13 amino acids. The germline V and J ends were trimmed by 2 bases and 6 bases, with 13 bases remaining between them. CDR3: CSVELRVPDGYTF. The CDR3 DNA reads TGCAGCGTTGAACTTCGGGTTCCCGATGGCTACACCTTC.

J is TRBJ1-1 and V is TRBV20-1, with a possible D match to TRBD1 (5 bases). From germline, CDR1 is DFQATT and CDR2 SNEGSKA (reference sequence). This CDR3 is 11 amino acids long. Between the trimmed V and J ends, which lost 3 bases and 11 bases, there was a span of 13 bases. CDR3 region: CSASPPRGAFF. As DNA, the CDR3 is TGCAGTGCTAGCCCTCCCCGGGGGGCTTTCTTT.

The chain is built from TRBV7-2 and TRBJ2-7; D remains unclear. V lost 2 bases, J lost 3 bases, and 11 bases lay in between. This CDR3 is 14 amino acids long. Germline CDR1 SGHTA, CDR2 FQGNSA. In nucleotides, the CDR3 is TGTGCCAGCAGCTTAAGCGTCAGCAACTACGAGCAGTACTTC. It codes for CASSLSVSNYEQYF. The variable domain in full, completed from reference TRBV7-2 and TRBJ2-7, reads GAGVSQSPSNKVTEKGKDVELRCDPISGHTALYWYRQSLGQGLEFLIYFQGNSAPDKSGLPSDRFSAERTGGSVSTLTIQRTQQEDSAVYLCASSLSVSNYEQYFGPGTRLTVT.

This clone was seen a single time. The same CDR3 is also encoded by other DNA sequences in this sample. The rearrangement uses TRBV7-2 and TRBJ1-1; no definite D call. The CDR3 is 13 amino acids. Germline V gene lookup returns CDR1 SGHTA and CDR2 FQGNSA. V was pared by 1 base and J by 1 base, with 4 bases between. As DNA, the CDR3 is TGTGCCAGCAGCTTAGTACAGAACACTGAAGCTTTCTTT. Encoded protein: CASSLVQNTEAFF.

The rearrangement links TRBV5-4 to TRBJ1-1, with 10 bases matching TRBD1. Unmatched junction bases numbered 4, after V lost 3 bases and J lost 5 bases. CDR3 size: 14 residues. Germline V gives CDR1 SGHNT, CDR2 YYREEE (reference sequence). The CDR3 loop is CASSWDRGQTEAFF. CDR3 nucleotide sequence: TGTGCCAGCAGCTGGGACAGGGGACAAACTGAAGCTTTCTTT. Full variable domain (missing parts from reference TRBV5-4 and TRBJ1-1): ETGVTQSPTHLIKTRGQQVTLRCSSQSGHNTVSWYQQALGQGPQFIFQYYREEENGRGNFPPRFSGLQFPNYSSELNVNALELDDSALYLCASSWDRGQTEAFFGQGTRLTVV.

The J gene is TRBJ2-1, the V gene TRBV14; 8 bases map to TRBD2. Germline V gene lookup returns CDR1 SGHDN and CDR2 FVKESK. With 3 bases clipped from V and 0 bases from J, the junction kept 19 bases outside the gene matches. This CDR3 has 21 residues. The CDR3 spells CASSQLGRGGRAKSSYNEQFF. The CDR3 DNA reads as TGTGCCAGCAGCCAGTTAGGCCGGGGGGGCCGAGCGAAGAGCTCCTACAATGAGCAGTTCTTC.

The CDR3 here is CASSGRFSNEKLFF. In nucleotides, the CDR3 is TGTGCCAGCAGTGGCAGATTTTCTAATGAAAAACTGTTTTTT. V and J are TRBV6-2 or TRBV6-3 and TRBJ1-4; D is uncertain. Deletions cut 5 bases from V and 3 bases from J, with 10 bases between. This CDR3 contains 14 residues. In germline, CDR1 is MNHEY, CDR2 SVGEGT.

This rearrangement joins TRBV2 to TRBJ2-7; D gene uncertain. CDR3 length: 12 residues. CDR1 is SNHLY, CDR2 FYNNEI, per germline. V lost 5 bases and J lost 5, with 10 bases in between. The CDR3 protein is CASSKASHEQYF. CDR3 coding DNA: TGTGCCAGCAGTAAGGCGTCGCACGAGCAGTACTTC.

The CDR3 DNA follows: TGCAGTGCTAGTTTCTCTGGGGTGAATCGGGAAAAACTGTTTTTT. As protein: CSASFSGVNREKLFF. This chain links TRBV20-1 with TRBJ1-4, with D hard to call. The CDR3 runs to 15 residues. Per germline, CDR1 DFQATT and CDR2 SNEGSKA (reference sequence). The V end lost 3 bases, the J end lost 8 bases, and 19 bases lay between the germline ends.

The V and J genes are TRBV19 and TRBJ1-4, with 9 positions matching TRBD1. CDR1 and CDR2 (germline): LNHDA, SQIVND (reference sequence). The CDR3 consists of 14 residues. The V and J ends lost 5 bases and 8 bases, in that order; junction bases with no gene match: 6. CDR3 DNA: TGTGCCAGTAGTGCACAGGGGGCGAGGGAAAAACTGTTTTTT. It specifies CASSAQGAREKLFF.

The chain recombines TRBV11-3 with TRBJ2-5; tentatively, D is TRBD1 or TRBD2 (5 bases each). Trimming left V 1 base short and J 4 bases short, with 7 bases between. In germline, CDR1 is SGHNT, CDR2 YENEEA. The CDR3 is 13 amino acids. In nucleotides, the CDR3 is TGTGCCAGCAGCTTAGTGAGGGGAGAGACCCAGTACTTC. Protein product: CASSLVRGETQYF.

This clone was seen more than once but under ten times. The genes are TRBV7-3 and TRBJ1-4; D is unresolved. The CDR3 loop spans 13 amino acids. V shed 5 bases and J shed 8 bases, with 12 bases lying between them. CDR1 is SGHTA, CDR2 FQGTGA, per germline. The CDR3 loop is CASSERGGEKLFF. The CDR3 nucleotides read TGTGCCAGCAGCGAAAGAGGAGGGGAAAAACTGTTTTTT.

The chain joins TRBV11-2 to TRBJ2-7; D is possibly TRBD1 (5 bases). V was shortened by 5 bases and J by 1 base, with 12 bases between the two germline ends. The CDR3 is 14 residues long. Germline V gene sequence: CDR1 SGHAT, CDR2 FQNNGV. The CDR3 coding sequence is TGTGCCAGCAGCCGAGGACACCAATCCTACGAGCAGTACTTC. Translating it yields CASSRGHQSYEQYF.

V is TRBV2 and J is TRBJ1-2; maybe TRBD1 (5 bases). The CDR3 is made up of 12 amino acids. V was clipped by 7 bases and J by 4 bases, with 10 bases between them. From germline, CDR1 is SNHLY and CDR2 FYNNEI. The CDR3 spells CASTGDGYGYTF. In DNA form, the CDR3 reads TGTGCCAGCACGGGGGACGGCTATGGCTACACCTTC. The variable domain in full, with the rest retrieved from reference TRBV2 and TRBJ1-2, is EPEVTQTPSHQVTQMGQEVILRCVPISNHLYFYWYRQILGQKVEFLVSFYNNEISEKSEIFDDQFSVERPDGSNFTLKIRSTKLEDSAMYFCASTGDGYGYTFGSGTRLTVV.

This clone was counted a single time. V and J are TRBV27 and TRBJ1-2; 7 bases map to TRBD1. Per the germline V gene, CDR1 is MNHEY and CDR2 is SMNVEV (reference sequence). The CDR3 is made up of 15 amino acids. Losses at the gene ends were 2 bases for V and 0 bases for J; bases not matched to a gene: 3. CDR3 sequence (DNA): TGTGCCAGCAGTTTACGGGACAGTACTAACTATGGCTACACCTTC. This codes for CASSLRDSTNYGYTF.

This clone came up once. The rearrangement joins TRBV13 to TRBJ2-5; D call uncertain. The CDR3 contains 14 residues. V lost 1 base to trimming and J lost 1 base, with 7 bases between them. Germline CDR1 is PRHDT and CDR2 is FYEKMQ (reference sequence). CDR3 nucleotide sequence: TGTGCCAGCAGCTTAGAGGCCGGCCAAGAGACCCAGTACTTC. It yields the protein CASSLEAGQETQYF.

The chain employs TRBV2 and TRBJ1-1; a possible D gene is TRBD1 (6 bases). Germline V gives CDR1 SNHLY, CDR2 FYNNEI. Between the trimmed V and J ends, which lost 6 bases and 6 bases, there was a span of 11 bases. The CDR3 totals 12 residues. The CDR3 protein is CASSVDRSEAFF. The CDR3 DNA reads TGTGCCAGCAGCGTAGACAGGTCTGAAGCTTTCTTT.

The rearrangement uses TRBV7-2 and TRBJ1-1; D is unclear. V gave up 3 bases and J gave up 3 bases, with 11 bases separating them. Germline assignment: CDR1 SGHTA and CDR2 FQGNSA. The CDR3 loop spans 14 amino acids. The CDR3 spells CASSFEEMDTEAFF. The CDR3 DNA reads as TGTGCCAGCAGCTTTGAAGAAATGGACACTGAAGCTTTCTTT.

The chain carries TRBV5-1 and TRBJ2-5; D unclear. From germline, CDR1 is SGHRS and CDR2 YFSETQ. Trimming took off 0 bases at V and 5 bases at J, with 5 bases between the two ends. CDR3 size: 12 residues. The CDR3 is CASSLDRETQYF. In DNA form, the CDR3 reads TGCGCCAGCAGCTTGGATCGGGAGACCCAGTACTTC.

CDR3 coding DNA: TGTGCCAGCAGGACACTAGCGGGGATATCCTACGAGCAGTACTTC. Translating gives CASRTLAGISYEQYF. The chain is built from TRBV2 and TRBJ2-7, with 10 bases identical to TRBD2. Germline V lookup: CDR1 SNHLY, CDR2 FYNNEI. V gave up 6 bases and J gave up 1 base; unmatched junction bases: 6. The CDR3 is 15 amino acids.

J is TRBJ2-3 and V is TRBV7-2, with 7 bases lining up with TRBD1. The CDR3 contains 14 residues. J lost 1 base, V lost 6 bases, and 4 bases had no gene match. Per the germline V gene, CDR1 is SGHTA and CDR2 is FQGNSA. CDR3 residues: CASSSGQGTDTQYF. The DNA for the CDR3 is TGTGCCAGCAGTTCAGGACAGGGCACAGATACGCAGTATTTT.

On this clone: A junction end diverges from the germline sequence, so it may reflect a read error. This sequence joins TRBV7-7 and TRBJ2-5, with 10 bases lining up with TRBD1. The CDR3 spans 14 residues. Germline V gene sequence: CDR1 SSHAT, CDR2 FNYEAQ (reference sequence). CDR3 nucleotides: TGTGCTAGCAGCTCCCGGGACAGGGGAGAGACCCAGTACTTC. It encodes CASSSRDRGETQYF.